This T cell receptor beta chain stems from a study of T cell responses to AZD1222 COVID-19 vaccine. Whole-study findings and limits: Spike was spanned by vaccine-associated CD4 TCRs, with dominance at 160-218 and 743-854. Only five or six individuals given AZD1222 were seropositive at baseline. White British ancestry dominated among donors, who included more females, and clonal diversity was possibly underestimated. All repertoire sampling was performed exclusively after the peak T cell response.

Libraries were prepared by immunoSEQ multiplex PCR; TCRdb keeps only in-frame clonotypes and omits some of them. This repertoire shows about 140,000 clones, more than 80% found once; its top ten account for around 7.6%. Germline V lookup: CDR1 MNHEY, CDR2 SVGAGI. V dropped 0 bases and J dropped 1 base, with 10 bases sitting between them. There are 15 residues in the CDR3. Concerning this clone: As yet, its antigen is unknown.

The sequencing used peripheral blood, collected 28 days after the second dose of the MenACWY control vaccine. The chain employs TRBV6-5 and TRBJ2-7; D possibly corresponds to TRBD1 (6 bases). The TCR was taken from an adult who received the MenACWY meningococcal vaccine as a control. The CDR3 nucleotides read TGTGCCAGCAGTTACTCGAGGACAGAATCCTACGAGCAGTACTTC. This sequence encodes CASSYSRTESYEQYF.